The table lists the clone carrying this TCR beta chain with a few counts. Its antigen remains unknown. One entry per CDR3 protein, called by TCRdb with MiXCR from the 5' RACE reads. This table holds 420,000 or so distinct CDR3 sequences, 18% found once. Germline V gives CDR1 SGDLS, CDR2 YYNGEE. V was cut by 4 bases and J by 5 bases, with 10 bases left in between. The CDR3 runs to 13 residues. The data stem from a study of identical twins. Notes on the study in general: Carriage of fewer insertions was seen in abundant cord blood beta clonotypes, whereas memory repertoires showed none.

The rearrangement uses TRBV9 and TRBJ1-5, with D unclear. The sequencing input was naive T cells sorted from blood. The TCR comes from a man in his fifties or sixties in good health. As DNA, the CDR3 is TGTGCCAGCAGCCCTGGGGATTATCAGCCCCAGCATTTT. Translating it yields CASSPGDYQPQHF.